This T cell receptor (beta chain) was identified in a study of shared clonotypes between healthy human individuals. Looking at the study overall: A donor's plate count was three for CD4 naive and three for CD4 memory; CD8 naive had two and CD8 memory one.

Memory CD4+ cells were the fraction left after CD45RA+ naive selection. The CDR3 sequence is 17 residues long. Germline V gene data show CDR1 as SGHNT and CDR2 as YYREEE (reference sequence). Trimming took 3 bases from V and 5 from J; bases not matched to a gene: 14. With regard to this clone: What it binds is not known.

Data came from immunoSEQ multiplex PCR; TCRdb stores just in-frame clones and leaves some out. The table shows about 2.3 million clones, with about nine tenths occurring only once. Regarding the study as a whole: Represented diversity (both genetic and exposure-history) was limited by the small number of donors. Investigators expected sequencing depth to affect clonotype sharing among donors.

The V call is TRBV5-4, the J call TRBJ2-5; 9 nucleotides align to TRBD1. The clonotype originates from a man aged 18 to 35 in good health. Some clones in this sample may be carry-over from other donors' samples. Material: naive CD4+ T cells from PBMCs. Subset here: CD45RA+ positively selected. CDR3 protein: CASSSPEGQGTGETQYF. As DNA, the CDR3 is TGTGCCAGCAGCTCCCCTGAAGGACAGGGGACGGGGGAGACCCAGTACTTC.